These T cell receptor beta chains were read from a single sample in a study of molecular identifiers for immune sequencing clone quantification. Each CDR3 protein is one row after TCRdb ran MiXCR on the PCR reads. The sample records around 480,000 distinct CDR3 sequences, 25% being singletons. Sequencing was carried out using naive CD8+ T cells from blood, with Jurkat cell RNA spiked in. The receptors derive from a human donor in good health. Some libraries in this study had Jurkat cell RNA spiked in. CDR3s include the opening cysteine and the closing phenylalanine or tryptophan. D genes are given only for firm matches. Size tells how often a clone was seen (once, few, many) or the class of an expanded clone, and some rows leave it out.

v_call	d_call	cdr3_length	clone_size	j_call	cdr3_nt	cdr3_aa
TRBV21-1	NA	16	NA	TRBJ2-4	TGTGCCAGCAGCAAACCCGGGAGGTTGTCCAAAAACATTCAGTACTTC	CASSKPGRLSKNIQYF
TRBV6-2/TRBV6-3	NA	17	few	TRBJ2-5	TGTGCCAGCAGTTACTTTCCAGTCTCTTCCAGAGCCGAGACCCAGTACTTC	CASSYFPVSSRAETQYF
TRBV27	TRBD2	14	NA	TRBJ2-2	TGTGCCAGCAGAGCGGGAGGGGAAACCGGGGAGCTGTTTTTT	CASRAGGETGELFF
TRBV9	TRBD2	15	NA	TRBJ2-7	TGTGCCAGCAGCGTTGGTGGGACTAGCGGTTACGAGCAGTACTTC	CASSVGGTSGYEQYF
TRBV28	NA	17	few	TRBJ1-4	TGTGCCAGCAGTTTCACAAGCGGGGGGCGAGAGGATGAAAAACTGTTTTTT	CASSFTSGGREDEKLFF
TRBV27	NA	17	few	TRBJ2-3	TGTGCCAGCAGTTTATCTCGCGGACCCACAATCACAGATACGCAGTATTTT	CASSLSRGPTITDTQYF
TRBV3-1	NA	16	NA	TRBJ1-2	TGTGCCAGCAGCCGGAAAGACCAGACGACTAACTATGGCTACACCTTC	CASSRKDQTTNYGYTF
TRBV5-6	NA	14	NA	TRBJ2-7	TGTGCCAGCAGCCCGCGGGACACCCACTACGAGCAGTACTTC	CASSPRDTHYEQYF
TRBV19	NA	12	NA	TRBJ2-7	TGTGCCACCCTCGCGAGTACCTACGAGCAGTACTTC	CATLASTYEQYF
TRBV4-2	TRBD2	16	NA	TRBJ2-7	TGTCCCAGCAGCCAGCTAGCGGGAGGGCCCAGGTACGAGCAGTACTTC	CPSSQLAGGPRYEQYF
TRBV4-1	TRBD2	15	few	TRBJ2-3	TGCGCCAGCAGCCAAGCGCGGGGGGGGTCAGATACGCAGTATTTT	CASSQARGGSDTQYF
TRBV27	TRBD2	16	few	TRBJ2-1	TGTGCCAGCAGTTTCACCGGGACTAGCGGGTACAATGAGCAGTTCTTC	CASSFTGTSGYNEQFF
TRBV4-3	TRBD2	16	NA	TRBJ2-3	TGCGCCAGCAGCCAATCAGCGGGGGGTGGCACAGATACGCAGTATTTT	CASSQSAGGGTDTQYF
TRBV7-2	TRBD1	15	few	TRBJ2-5	TGTGCCAGCAGCGAGGGACAGGCGCAACAAGAGACCCAGTACTTC	CASSEGQAQQETQYF
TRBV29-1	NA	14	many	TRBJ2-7	TGCAGCGTTGACGGGGGAAGGCCTCCCTACGAGCAGTACTTC	CSVDGGRPPYEQYF
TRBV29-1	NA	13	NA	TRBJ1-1	TGCCGCGTTGAAGAACCGAAGGTCTCTGCAGCTTTCTTT	CRVEEPKVSAAFF
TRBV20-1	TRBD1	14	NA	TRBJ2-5	TGCAGTGCTATTTGGGACAGCGATCCTAGGACCCAGTACTTC	CSAIWDSDPRTQYF
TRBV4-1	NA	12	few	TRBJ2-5	TGCGCCAGCAGCCATTCAAGGGAGGCCCAGTACTTC	CASSHSREAQYF
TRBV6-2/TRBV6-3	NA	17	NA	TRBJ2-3	TGTGCCAGCAGTTACTCAACTTCTGGGGGCCCCACAGATACGCAGTATTTT	CASSYSTSGGPTDTQYF
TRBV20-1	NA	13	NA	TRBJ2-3	TGCAGTGCTAGTAGTAGAAACACAGATACGCAGTATTTT	CSASSRNTDTQYF
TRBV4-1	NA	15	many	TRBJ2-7	TGCGCCAGCAGCCTCCTGACAGAGGGAGTGTACGAGCAGTACTTC	CASSLLTEGVYEQYF
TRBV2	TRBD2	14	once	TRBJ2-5	TGTGCCAGCAGTTGGTTAGCGGGAGAAGAGACCCAGTACTTC	CASSWLAGEETQYF
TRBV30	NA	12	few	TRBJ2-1	TGTGCCTGGAGTACCGCAGCGGATGAGCAGTTCTTC	CAWSTAADEQFF
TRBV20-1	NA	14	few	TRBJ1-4	TGCAGTGCTAGAGAGGTGGCAACTAATGAAAAACTGTTTTTT	CSAREVATNEKLFF
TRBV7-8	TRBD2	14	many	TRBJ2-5	TGTGCCAGCAGCCAAAGCGGGGCCCAAGAGACCCAGTACTTC	CASSQSGAQETQYF
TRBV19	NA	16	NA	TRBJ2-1	TGTGCCAGTAGTATAGGGCCCGCCGGATTTCCCAATGAGCAGTTCTTC	CASSIGPAGFPNEQFF
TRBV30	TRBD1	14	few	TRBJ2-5	TGTGCCTGGAGTGGGGACAGGGGGCAGGAGACCCAGTACTTC	CAWSGDRGQETQYF
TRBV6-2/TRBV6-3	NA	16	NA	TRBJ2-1	TGTGCCAGCAGCCCACCGGGACTCTACTCCTACAATGAGCAGTTCTTC	CASSPPGLYSYNEQFF
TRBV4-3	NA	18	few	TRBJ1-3	TGCGCCAGCAGCCCGGGACTTCGGGACTCGAAGACTGGAAACACCATATATTTT	CASSPGLRDSKTGNTIYF
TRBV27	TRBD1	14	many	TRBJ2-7	TGTGCCAGCAGTTTGGGGACAGGGGTCACCGAGCAGTACTTC	CASSLGTGVTEQYF
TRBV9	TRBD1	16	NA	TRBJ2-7	TGTGTCAGCAGCGTAGAACCGCCAGGGGGAATGGGGGAGCAGTACTTC	CVSSVEPPGGMGEQYF
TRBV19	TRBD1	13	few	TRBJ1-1	TGTGCCAGTAGTATGGAGGGGGCTACTGAAGCTTTCTTT	CASSMEGATEAFF
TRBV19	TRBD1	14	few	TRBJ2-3	TGTGCCACCTCTTTGGGACAGGGGACAGATACGCAGTATTTT	CATSLGQGTDTQYF
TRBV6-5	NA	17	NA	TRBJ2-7	TGTGCCAGCAGTTACTCCGCCCCGGTCCCCCTCTCCTACGAGCAGTACTTC	CASSYSAPVPLSYEQYF
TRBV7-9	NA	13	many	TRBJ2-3	TGTGCCAGCAGCTTAAGCAGGGACTATACGCAGTATTTT	CASSLSRDYTQYF
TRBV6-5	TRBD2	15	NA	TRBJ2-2	TGTGCCAGCAGTTACTCGGGAGGGAGGGCCGGGGAGCAGTTTTTT	CASSYSGGRAGEQFF
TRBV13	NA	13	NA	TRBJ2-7	TGTGCCAGCAGCTTATATTCCCCCGGCGAGCAGTACTTC	CASSLYSPGEQYF
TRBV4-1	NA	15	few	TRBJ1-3	TGCGCCAGCAGCCAAGTCTCGGGAACTGGAAACACCATATATTTT	CASSQVSGTGNTIYF
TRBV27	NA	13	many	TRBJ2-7	TGTGCCAGCCGCCCCCTTAGCTCCTACGAGCAGTACTTC	CASRPLSSYEQYF
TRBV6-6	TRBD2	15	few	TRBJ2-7	TGTGCCAGCAGCTACGTCCTAGCGGGAGAAAACGAGCAGTACTTC	CASSYVLAGENEQYF
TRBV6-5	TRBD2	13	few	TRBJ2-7	TGTGCCAGCAGTACTAGCGGAACCTACGAGCAGTACTTC	CASSTSGTYEQYF
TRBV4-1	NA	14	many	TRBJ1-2	TGCGCCAGCAGCCAAGCAGGCGGTATCTACGGCTACACCTTC	CASSQAGGIYGYTF
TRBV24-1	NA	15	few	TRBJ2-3	TGTGCCACCAGTGAGGGAGGGGGGGGGACAGATACGCAGTATTTT	CATSEGGGGTDTQYF
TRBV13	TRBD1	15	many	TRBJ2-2	TGTGCCAGCAGCTTAAGGGGGCGGAACACCGGGGAGCTGTTTTTT	CASSLRGRNTGELFF
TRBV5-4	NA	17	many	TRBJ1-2	TGTGCCAGCAGCCCCCGACAGGTGCCGAGTAATTCCTATGGCTACACCTTC	CASSPRQVPSNSYGYTF
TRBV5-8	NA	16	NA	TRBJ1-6	TGTGCCAGCAGCTTGGAGGCCGACAGGTTGGAAGCCGTGGGCCACTTT	CASSLEADRLEAVGHF
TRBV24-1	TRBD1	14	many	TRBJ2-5	TGTGCCACCAGTGATTTCCAGGGGGCGAAGACCCAGTACTTC	CATSDFQGAKTQYF
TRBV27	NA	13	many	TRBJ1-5	TGTGCCAGCAGCTGGGCCGTAAATCAGCCCCAGCATTTT	CASSWAVNQPQHF
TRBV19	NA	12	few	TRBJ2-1	TGTGCCAGTGTAGACTATTACAATGAGCAGTTCTTC	CASVDYYNEQFF
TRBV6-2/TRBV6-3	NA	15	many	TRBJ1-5	TGTGCCAGCAGTCCCCCCTCGTCCGGGGCTCAGCCCCAGCATTTT	CASSPPSSGAQPQHF
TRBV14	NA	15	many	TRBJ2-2	TGTGCCAGCAGCCCCAACCGGCCTAACACCGGGGAGCTGTTTTTT	CASSPNRPNTGELFF
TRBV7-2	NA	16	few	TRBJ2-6	TGTGCCAGCAGCCACCCAAGGGACTCTGGGGCCAACGTCCTGACTTTC	CASSHPRDSGANVLTF
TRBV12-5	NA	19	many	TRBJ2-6	TGTGCTAGTGGTTTTATTCTGAGGGGGGCCTCTGCTGGGGCCAACGTCCTGACTTTC	CASGFILRGASAGANVLTF
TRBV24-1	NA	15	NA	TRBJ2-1	TGTGCCACCAGCCCCTTAGGAGCGGCAGAGAATGAGCAGTTCTTC	CATSPLGAAENEQFF
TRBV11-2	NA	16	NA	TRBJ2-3	TGTGCCAGCAGCCAGTTCCGAGTCGGACCCACAGGTACGCAGTATTTT	CASSQFRVGPTGTQYF
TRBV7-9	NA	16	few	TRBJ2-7	TGTGCCAGCAGCTTAGTTGCTAGCGCCACCCATTACGAGCAGTACTTC	CASSLVASATHYEQYF
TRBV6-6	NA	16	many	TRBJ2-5	TGTGCCAGCAGTTACTCGGGGGACGGATCCCAAGAGACCCAGTACTTC	CASSYSGDGSQETQYF
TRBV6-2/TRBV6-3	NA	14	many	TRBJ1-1	TGTGCCAGCAGCCGCCGAGGGGGTGATTTGGAGGCTTTCTTT	CASSRRGGDLEAFF
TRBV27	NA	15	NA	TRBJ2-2	TGTGCCAGCAGTTTGAGCGAGGGGCCCGCCCGGGAGCTGTTTTTT	CASSLSEGPARELFF